This T cell receptor (beta chain) comes out of a study of OX40 agonist ivuxolimab in advanced cancers. Study at large: Mean age approximately 59 years, range 23 to 79; roughly 82% male.

V was pared by 5 bases and J by 3 bases, with 10 bases between. Germline V gene lookup returns CDR1 MDHEN and CDR2 SYDVKM. The CDR3 is made up of 14 amino acids. The study's findings and limits: Compared with CD4+, CD8+ T cells on average had more expanded clones. At 0.1 to 3.0 mg/kg and by week 6, CD4+ and CD8+ T cells in the blood had expanded clonally. Among the lowest peripheral clonal expansion occurred in 0.1-3.0 mg/kg partial responders.

Method: immunoSEQ multiplex PCR; TCRdb's copy keeps in-frame clones and lacks some. The sample records roughly 70,000 clones, 80% to 90% being singletons. Remarks on this clone: Its antigen is as yet unknown.

Sequenced material: CD4+ or CD8+ T cells sorted from blood, taken in a trial of the OX40 agonist ivuxolimab. The genes are TRBV28 and TRBJ2-2; D unclear. The TCR comes from an adult with an advanced solid tumor such as melanoma, head and neck, liver or kidney cancer. CDR3 amino acids: CASSPMTYTGELFF. The CDR3 DNA follows: TGTGCCAGCAGTCCCATGACTTACACCGGGGAGCTGTTTTTT.